This passage covers 32 T cell receptor beta chains from one sample sequenced in a study of cytomegalovirus exposure and HLA in healthy donors. In the PCR, 60 Vbeta and 13 Jbeta primers were used. Measured with immunoSEQ multiplex PCR; TCRdb has only the in-frame clones, and not every one. Among around 120,000 clones listed, 74% were seen once. Source material: PBMCs. The receptors derive from a woman in her fifties or sixties in good health and CMV-seropositive.

The chain joins TRBV4-2 to TRBJ2-2; TRBD2 is a possible D gene (5 bases). This CDR3 has 16 residues. V lost 1 base to trimming and J lost 5 bases, with 14 bases between them. Germline lookup yields CDR1 LGHNA and CDR2 YNFKEQ. CDR3 coding DNA: TGTGCCAGCAGCCAAGGCCGCCACGGGGTAACCGGGGAGCTGTTTTTT. It is translated as CASSQGRHGVTGELFF.

V and J are TRBV7-2 and TRBJ1-1; D not resolved. In germline, CDR1 is SGHTA, CDR2 FQGNSA. The length of the CDR3 is 13 residues. Trimming left V 1 base short and J 8 bases short, with 11 bases between. The CDR3, as DNA: TGTGCCAGCAGCTTAGTTTTCGGGGAGGAAGCTTTCTTT. Translating it yields CASSLVFGEEAFF.

The V and J genes are TRBV5-4 and TRBJ2-1; 8 positions match TRBD2. This CDR3 has 16 residues. The germline V gene encodes CDR1 SGHNT and CDR2 YYREEE (reference sequence). V shed 1 base, J shed 2 bases, and the junction held 5 bases outside the gene matches. This chain's CDR3 is CASSLLAGGAYNEQFF. The CDR3 DNA reads as TGTGCCAGCAGCTTGCTAGCGGGTGGGGCCTACAATGAGCAGTTCTTC.

Comments on this clone: The same CDR3 also results from other DNA sequences found in this sample. The chain uses TRBV2 and TRBJ2-7; 7 nucleotides line up with TRBD1. The germline V gene encodes CDR1 SNHLY and CDR2 FYNNEI. This CDR3 region has 15 residues. V shed 7 bases, J shed 0 bases, and the junction held 9 bases outside the gene matches. The CDR3 DNA reads TGTGCCAGCAAACCGGGACAGAGAGTCTCCTACGAGCAGTACTTC. Encoded protein: CASKPGQRVSYEQYF.

The chain is built from TRBV11-2 and TRBJ1-2, with TRBD1 identical over 8 bases. The CDR3 contains 14 residues. Germline loops: CDR1 SGHAT, CDR2 FQNNGV. V gave up 5 bases and J gave up 8 bases; unmatched junction bases: 10. CDR3 sequence reads: CASSLIRTGRGYTF. DNA for the CDR3: TGTGCCAGCAGCCTTATTCGGACAGGGAGAGGCTACACCTTC.

In the case of this clone: Additional DNA sequences in this sample encode the identical CDR3. The chain joins TRBV6-5 to TRBJ2-2; D possibly corresponds to TRBD1 (6 bases). V was pared by 8 bases and J by 6 bases, with 16 bases between. From germline, CDR1 is MNHEY and CDR2 SVGAGI. CDR3 size: 14 residues. This chain's CDR3 is CASRRTDFAGELFF. The CDR3 nucleotides are TGTGCCAGCCGGCGGACAGACTTCGCCGGGGAGCTGTTTTTT.

This rearrangement joins TRBV6-5 to TRBJ1-2; tentative D call: TRBD1 (6 bases). With 5 bases removed from V and 2 bases from J, the gap between germline ends came to 9 bases. Germline CDR1 MNHEY, CDR2 SVGAGI. The CDR3 is 13 residues long. The CDR3 sequence is CASSHRENYGYTF. For the CDR3, the DNA is TGTGCCAGCAGTCACAGGGAAAACTATGGCTACACCTTC.

This clone occurred once. This rearrangement joins TRBV19 to TRBJ2-7; 11 bases are a match to TRBD1. The V segment lost 4 bases and the J segment 5 bases; nucleotides outside the gene matches: 10. CDR3 length equals 16 residues. CDR1 is LNHDA, CDR2 SQIVND, per germline (reference sequence). The CDR3 sequence: CASSKIGTGGFNEQYF. CDR3 DNA: TGTGCCAGTAGTAAAATCGGGACAGGGGGTTTCAACGAGCAGTACTTC.

This chain links TRBV10-3 with TRBJ1-1; D uncertain. The germline V gene encodes CDR1 ENHRY and CDR2 SYGVKD. The CDR3 contains 13 residues. Trimming cost V 8 bases and J 3 bases, with 13 bases left between them. DNA for the CDR3: TGTGCCATCTGGGGAGGGAGCGACACTGAAGCTTTCTTT. Amino acids: CAIWGGSDTEAFF.

V gene TRBV27 combines with J gene TRBJ1-5; D is perhaps TRBD1 (5 bases). The germline V gene has CDR1 MNHEY and CDR2 SMNVEV (reference sequence). The CDR3 has 14 residues. Trimming removed 5 bases at V and 2 bases at J, with 10 bases between. CDR3 DNA: TGTGCCAGCAGTCCCGGGGGGGGCAATCAGCCCCAGCATTTT. Residues: CASSPGGGNQPQHF.

The genes are TRBV7-8 and TRBJ2-7; perhaps TRBD2 as D (6 bases). CDR1 is SGHVS, CDR2 FQNEAQ, per germline. The CDR3 covers 14 residues. V lost 3 bases and J lost 1, with 10 bases in between. The CDR3 DNA is TGTGCCAGCAGCTTGGGGGGTGGATCCTACGAGCAGTACTTC. It yields the protein CASSLGGGSYEQYF.

This clone was found once. The chain recombines TRBV6-5 with TRBJ2-7; D perhaps matches TRBD2 (6 bases). Trimming pared 6 bases from V and 5 bases from J, leaving 20 bases between. This CDR3 region has 15 residues. Germline V gene data show CDR1 as MNHEY and CDR2 as SVGAGI. CDR3 residues: CASRDSRAGRNEQYF. CDR3 DNA sequence: TGTGCCAGCAGGGACTCCAGGGCGGGGAGGAACGAGCAGTACTTC.

This clone was counted between two and nine times. CDR3 protein: CASSHQRTAMNTEAFF. For the CDR3, the DNA is TGTGCCAGCAGTCACCAGCGGACAGCAATGAACACTGAAGCTTTCTTT. The chain is built from TRBV27 and TRBJ1-1; perhaps TRBD1 as D (6 bases). Trimming pared 5 bases from V and 0 bases from J, leaving 16 bases between. The CDR3 runs 16 residues. Germline V gives CDR1 MNHEY, CDR2 SMNVEV (reference sequence).

The V call is TRBV15, the J call TRBJ1-1; D is ambiguous. Deletions cut 1 base from V and 0 bases from J, with 9 bases between. In germline, CDR1 is LNHNV, CDR2 YYDKDF (reference sequence). The CDR3 runs 15 residues. The CDR3 is CATSRGGSLNTEAFF. CDR3 sequence (DNA): TGTGCCACCAGCAGAGGAGGGAGTCTGAACACTGAAGCTTTCTTT.

The chain carries TRBV7-8 and TRBJ2-5, with 11 positions matching TRBD1. CDR3 length: 16 amino acids. V shed 4 bases and J 2 bases; nucleotides not matched to a gene: 6. The germline V gene encodes CDR1 SGHVS and CDR2 FQNEAQ. The DNA of the CDR3 is TGTGCCAGCAGCTACCTTGGGACAGGGGGTCAAGAGACCCAGTACTTC. Protein product: CASSYLGTGGQETQYF.

The rearrangement joins TRBV11-2 to TRBJ1-2; weak D call: TRBD1 (6 bases). Germline CDR1 and CDR2: SGHAT and FQNNGV. This CDR3 is 15 amino acids long. V dropped 0 bases and J dropped 3 bases, with 11 bases sitting between them. The chain's CDR3 is CASSLDPTGYYGYTF. The CDR3 DNA reads as TGTGCCAGCAGCTTAGATCCCACAGGGTACTATGGCTACACCTTC. The full variable domain, its missing parts supplied by reference TRBV11-2 and TRBJ1-2, is EAGVAQSPRYKIIEKRQSVAFWCNPISGHATLYWYQQILGQGPKLLIQFQNNGVVDDSQLPKDRFSAERLKGVDSTLKIQPAKLEDSAVYLCASSLDPTGYYGYTFGSGTRLTVV.

The CDR3 protein is CASSHPTGGRNEQFF. CDR3 nucleotide sequence: TGTGCCAGCAGCCATCCGACAGGGGGACGCAATGAGCAGTTCTTC. This rearrangement joins TRBV14 to TRBJ2-1, with TRBD1 matching 9 bases. Trimming took 3 bases from V and 6 from J; bases not matched to a gene: 6. From germline, CDR1 is SGHDN and CDR2 FVKESK. The CDR3 runs to 15 residues. Using reference TRBV14 and TRBJ2-1 for the parts outside the CDR3, the full variable domain is EAGVTQFPSHSVIEKGQTVTLRCDPISGHDNLYWYRRVMGKEIKFLLHFVKESKQDESGMPNNRFLAERTGGTYSTLKVQPAELEDSGVYFCASSHPTGGRNEQFFGPGTRLTVL.

The chain combines TRBV28 with TRBJ2-7; 8 nucleotides line up with TRBD2. Trimming removed 10 bases from V and 2 bases from J; junction bases left unmatched: 4. Germline CDR1 reads MDHEN; CDR2 reads SYDVKM. The CDR3 has 12 residues. CDR3 region: CATRTSTYEQYF. In nucleotides, the CDR3 is TGTGCCACCCGGACTAGCACCTACGAGCAGTACTTC.

The chain recombines TRBV27 with TRBJ2-5; D uncertain. With the DNA end fitting TRBJ2-7 better, the J assignment may be wrong. The CDR3 length is 13 residues. The germline CDR1 and CDR2 sequences are MNHEY and SMNVEV (reference sequence). This chain's CDR3 is CASSPTAAYEQYF. The DNA of the CDR3 is TGTGCCAGCAGCCCTACAGCCGCCTACGAGCAGTACTTC.

V usage is TRBV14 and J usage is TRBJ2-5; tentative D call: TRBD1 (6 bases). Trimming took off 0 bases at V and 1 base at J, with 18 bases between the two ends. The CDR3 length is 18 residues. Germline V gene data show CDR1 as SGHDN and CDR2 as FVKESK. The CDR3, as DNA: TGTGCCAGCAGCCAAGATTATATACGGCAGGGGATCCAAGAGACCCAGTACTTC. This sequence encodes CASSQDYIRQGIQETQYF.

The rearrangement links TRBV21-1 to TRBJ1-1. TRBV21-1 is a pseudogene locus. There are 12 residues in the CDR3. The CDR3 DNA reads TGTGCCAGCACCCCTCTTAACACTGAAGCTTTCTTT. As protein: CASTPLNTEAFF.

This rearrangement joins TRBV19 to TRBJ1-1; D ambiguous. Germline CDR1 is LNHDA and CDR2 is SQIVND (reference sequence). This CDR3 has 13 amino acids. Trimming pared 2 bases from V and 5 bases from J, leaving 9 bases between. CDR3 in amino acids: CASSIKPGTEAFF. The CDR3, as DNA: TGTGCCAGTAGTATAAAGCCGGGGACTGAAGCTTTCTTT.

The rearrangement uses TRBV5-8 and TRBJ1-1; maybe TRBD1 (5 bases). V shed 4 bases and J shed 4 bases, with 14 bases lying between them. Germline loops: CDR1 SGHTS, CDR2 YDEGEE. The CDR3 contains 14 residues. The CDR3: CASSLGRGSTEAFF. The CDR3 DNA reads as TGTGCCAGCAGCCTGGGCCGGGGGAGCACTGAAGCTTTCTTT.

The chain links TRBV10-3 to TRBJ2-1; D not certain. V was trimmed by 3 bases and J by 0 bases, leaving 3 bases between them. Germline loops: CDR1 ENHRY, CDR2 SYGVKD. The CDR3 sequence is 13 residues long. This CDR3 reads CAISDSSYNEQFF. CDR3 sequence (DNA): TGTGCCATCAGTGATAGCTCCTACAATGAGCAGTTCTTC.

V is TRBV12-5 and J is TRBJ2-1, with 12 bases that match TRBD2. The J segment lost 2 bases and the V segment lost 1 base, leaving 3 bases of the junction unmatched. Germline CDR1 and CDR2: LGHNT and FRNRAP. The CDR3 runs to 17 residues. Written as DNA, the CDR3 is TGTGCTAGTGGTTTGGACGGGACTAGCGGGCCCTACAATGAGCAGTTCTTC. Amino acids: CASGLDGTSGPYNEQFF.

The rearrangement links TRBV27 to TRBJ2-5, with D perhaps matching TRBD2 (6 bases). The tail of the sequence fits TRBJ2-7 better, so the J call may be wrong. This CDR3 has 14 residues. Germline values: CDR1 MNHEY, CDR2 SMNVEV (reference sequence). This chain's CDR3 is CASSPGVYGDEQYF. In DNA, the CDR3 is TGTGCCAGCAGCCCGGGGGTGTATGGAGACGAGCAGTACTTC.

The chain carries TRBV7-9 and TRBJ2-5; D might be TRBD1 (6 bases). The germline V gene encodes CDR1 SEHNR and CDR2 FQNEAQ (reference sequence). CDR3 length: 15 residues. Trimming took off 8 bases at V and 5 bases at J, with 21 bases between the two ends. The CDR3 region has the DNA TGTGCCAGCGAAAGTACACAGGGAGTTGGGGAGACCCAGTACTTC. Its translation is CASESTQGVGETQYF.

V gene TRBV6-5 combines with J gene TRBJ1-2; D might be TRBD1 (6 bases). CDR1 and CDR2 (germline): MNHEY, SVGAGI. CDR3 size: 13 residues. Deletions cut 0 bases from V and 6 bases from J, with 8 bases between. CDR3 DNA: TGTGCCAGCAGTTACTCATCAGGGGATGGCTACACCTTC. Amino acids: CASSYSSGDGYTF.

This clone was counted once. V usage is TRBV6-4 and J usage is TRBJ1-3, with unresolved D. The germline V and J ends were trimmed by 3 bases and 1 base, with 7 bases remaining between them. Germline V gives CDR1 MRHNA, CDR2 SNTAGT. This CDR3 comprises 14 residues. The CDR3 is CASSESTSGNTIYF. The CDR3 DNA reads TGTGCCAGCAGTGAATCAACTTCTGGAAACACCATATATTTT.

The chain recombines TRBV4-3 with TRBJ1-1, with TRBD1 as a possible D gene (6 bases). The CDR3 covers 15 residues. Germline V lookup: CDR1 LGHNA, CDR2 YSLEER. Trimming cost V 0 bases and J 2 bases, with 10 bases left between them. CDR3 sequence: CASSQEGQINTEAFF. The CDR3 nucleotides are TGCGCCAGCAGCCAAGAAGGACAGATTAACACTGAAGCTTTCTTT.

The genes are TRBV2 and TRBJ1-5; D call uncertain. Germline values: CDR1 SNHLY, CDR2 FYNNEI. This CDR3 is built from 15 residues. V was cut by 5 bases and J by 3 bases, with 14 bases left in between. In DNA form, the CDR3 reads TGTGCCAGCAGTCTGAACAGACAACCCAATCAGCCCCAGCATTTT. Amino acids: CASSLNRQPNQPQHF.

This clone was observed a few times. The genes are TRBV6-1 and TRBJ2-7; D may be TRBD1 (5 bases). Looked up from germline, CDR1 is MNHNS and CDR2 is SASEGT. V lost 10 bases, J lost 1 base, and 14 bases lay in between. The CDR3 length is 13 residues. In DNA form, the CDR3 reads TGTGCCACCTGGGGCGTTAGTTCCTACGAGCAGTACTTC. Protein product: CATWGVSSYEQYF.